The 18 T cell receptor beta chains listed next were all sequenced from one sample in a study of blood T cell repertoires in COVID-19 (TCRdb year 2020). Library preparation employed the immunoSEQ multiplex PCR assay. Drawn from immuneACCESS, this table holds only the in-frame rearrangements with V and J called that TCRdb kept. Clones are partly lost; checked studies trace under half to an unresolved V gene and leave the rest unexplained. This sample is represented by some 320,000 clones; roughly nine tenths of them were singletons. Almost 4% of the sample belongs to the ten largest clones. The sample taken for sequencing was PBMCs or T cells enriched from blood (not recorded which). All receptors come from a woman in her 30s who had been exposed to COVID-19.

The V gene is TRBV2, the J gene TRBJ2-7; 8 bases agree with TRBD1. V lost 5 bases, J lost 2 bases, and 5 bases stayed unmatched. Germline CDR1 and CDR2: SNHLY and FYNNEI. The CDR3 loop spans 14 amino acids. This chain's CDR3 is CASSPDREPYEQYF. The CDR3 DNA sequence: TGTGCCAGCAGTCCGGACAGGGAACCCTACGAGCAGTACTTC.

In its sample, this clone was seen a few times. A much more abundant neighbour one base away suggests this may be a read error. Different DNA sequences within this sample yield the same CDR3. The chain has TRBV9 and TRBJ2-7, with 9 bases fitting TRBD1. The V segment lost 4 bases and the J segment 0 bases; nucleotides outside the gene matches: 5. Per the germline V gene, CDR1 is SGDLS and CDR2 is YYNGEE. The CDR3 is 15 residues long. The CDR3 reads CASSQGQGSSYEQYF. In DNA, the CDR3 is TGTGCCAGCAGCCAAGGACAGGGGAGCTCCTACGAGCAGTACTTC.

The CDR3 DNA is TGTGCCAGCTCACCAGCTGGACAGGGGTCTGAAGCTTTCTTT. Its protein is CASSPAGQGSEAFF. The chain joins TRBV18 to TRBJ1-1; 9 bases fit TRBD1. J gave up 6 bases and V 2 bases, and 4 bases lay outside the gene matches. The CDR3 is 14 amino acids. Germline loops: CDR1 KGHSH, CDR2 LQKENI.

As to this clone: The same CDR3 also results from other DNA sequences found in this sample. This chain uses TRBV29-1 with TRBJ1-2; 7 bases match TRBD1. CDR3 length: 12 residues. Looked up from germline, CDR1 is SQVTM and CDR2 is ANQGSEA. V was pared by 6 bases and J by 5 bases, with 6 bases of the junction left unmatched. The DNA for the CDR3 is TGCAGCGTGGGAGACAGGGATTATGGCTACACCTTC. Translated: CSVGDRDYGYTF.

This chain joins TRBV27 and TRBJ1-3, with D maybe TRBD1 (5 bases). The CDR3 sequence is 12 residues long. Trimming removed 6 bases from V and 8 bases from J, with 11 bases in between. Looked up from germline, CDR1 is MNHEY and CDR2 is SMNVEV (reference sequence). The CDR3: CASSTGGDTIYF. CDR3 nucleotides: TGTGCCAGCAGCACGGGAGGGGACACCATATATTTT.

This clone is labeled as medium-sized. The chain carries TRBV5-6 and TRBJ1-2; D not resolved. The ends were cut back, 1 base at V and 0 bases at J, with 4 bases in the middle. This CDR3 comprises 13 residues. Germline loops: CDR1 SGHDT, CDR2 YYEEEE. The CDR3 sequence is CASSLQANYGYTF. The CDR3 region has the DNA TGTGCCAGCAGCTTGCAGGCTAACTATGGCTACACCTTC.

This chain uses TRBV5-4 with TRBJ2-7, with 8 bases fitting TRBD2. Germline loops: CDR1 SGHNT, CDR2 YYREEE (reference sequence). V shed 2 bases and J 3 bases; nucleotides not matched to a gene: 4. The CDR3 is made up of 14 amino acids. The CDR3 nucleotides are TGTGCCAGCAGCTTCTACGGGGGGGGCTACGAGCAGTACTTC. This gives the protein CASSFYGGGYEQYF. Looking up the rest from reference TRBV5-4 and TRBJ2-7 gives the full variable domain: ETGVTQSPTHLIKTRGQQVTLRCSSQSGHNTVSWYQQALGQGPQFIFQYYREEENGRGNFPPRFSGLQFPNYSSELNVNALELDDSALYLCASSFYGGGYEQYFGPGTRLTVT.

V gene TRBV7-9 combines with J gene TRBJ2-7; a weak D match, TRBD1 (6 bases). Germline values: CDR1 SEHNR, CDR2 FQNEAQ (reference sequence). The CDR3 has 14 residues. Trimming cost V 7 bases and J 3 bases, with 16 bases left between them. The CDR3 bases are TGTGCCAGCATACCTCAGGGGTTAAACTACGAGCAGTACTTC. Its protein is CASIPQGLNYEQYF.

This chain connects TRBV5-4 to TRBJ1-6; 9 nucleotides line up with TRBD1. V gave up 0 bases and J gave up 9 bases; unmatched junction bases: 7. CDR1 is SGHNT and CDR2 is YYREEE in the germline V gene (reference sequence). The CDR3 is 16 residues long. The CDR3 DNA follows: TGTGCCAGCAGCTTGGCGAACAGGGGGCGGGTTTCACCCCTCCACTTT. Translated, it gives CASSLANRGRVSPLHF.

The chain recombines TRBV7-2 with TRBJ1-2, with D unclear. This CDR3 is built from 13 residues. The V and J ends lost 5 bases and 11 bases respectively, with 18 bases between them. Germline CDR1 and CDR2: SGHTA and FQGNSA. This CDR3 is CASSPTTLNKYTF. DNA of the CDR3: TGTGCCAGCAGCCCCACGACTCTGAACAAGTACACCTTC. Supplemented by reference TRBV7-2 and TRBJ1-2, the full variable domain reads GAGVSQSPSNKVTEKGKDVELRCDPISGHTALYWYRQSLGQGLEFLIYFQGNSAPDKSGLPSDRFSAERTGGSVSTLTIQRTQQEDSAVYLCASSPTTLNKYTFGSGTRLTVV.

J is TRBJ2-1 and V is TRBV6-4; TRBD1 matches at 9 bases. Germline lookup yields CDR1 MRHNA and CDR2 SNTAGT. This CDR3 comprises 13 residues. After removal of 8 bases from V and 9 bases from J, the junction contained 8 bases not matched to a gene. CDR3 protein: CASRDREFGEQFF. CDR3 bases: TGTGCCAGCCGGGACAGGGAGTTCGGTGAGCAGTTCTTC.

V gene TRBV19 combines with J gene TRBJ1-1; D may be TRBD1 (5 bases). CDR1 is LNHDA and CDR2 is SQIVND in the germline V gene (reference sequence). V was clipped by 8 bases and J by 2 bases, with 12 bases between them. The CDR3 has 13 amino acids. In DNA form, the CDR3 reads TGTGCCAGTTTGGGGAGGGGAAACACTGAAGCTTTCTTT. Its translation: CASLGRGNTEAFF.

The chain links TRBV2 to TRBJ1-5, with no clear D. Germline CDR1 reads SNHLY; CDR2 reads FYNNEI. Deletions cut 2 bases from V and 1 base from J, with 9 bases between. CDR3 length: 15 amino acids. The CDR3 nucleotides read TGTGCCAGCAGTGAAAGACTTGTGAGCAATCAGCCCCAGCATTTT. It yields the protein CASSERLVSNQPQHF.

CDR3 sequence: CAWEMGLAGVGEQFF. CDR3 nucleotides: TGTGCCTGGGAGATGGGACTAGCGGGAGTCGGGGAGCAGTTCTTC. The chain combines TRBV30 with TRBJ2-1, with 14 bases aligning to TRBD2. The ends lost 5 bases at V and 10 bases at J; junction bases unmatched: 10. The CDR3 extends over 15 amino acids. The germline V gene has CDR1 GTSNPN and CDR2 SVGIG (reference sequence).

This rearrangement joins TRBV7-9 to TRBJ2-1, with 7 bases aligning to TRBD2. This CDR3 is 17 amino acids long. The V and J ends lost 0 bases and 7 bases, in that order; junction bases with no gene match: 12. CDR1 is SEHNR, CDR2 FQNEAQ, per germline (reference sequence). CDR3 nucleotides: TGTGCCAGCAGCTTAGCCCTAAGGGAGGGCGCCTTGAATGAGCAGTTCTTC. This codes for CASSLALREGALNEQFF.

The rearrangement joins TRBV7-9 to TRBJ1-3; 7 bases match TRBD1. This CDR3 is built from 15 residues. V was clipped by 0 bases and J by 5 bases; unmatched bases: 4. CDR1 and CDR2 from the germline V gene are SEHNR and FQNEAQ (reference sequence). This chain's CDR3 is CASSLASGGRNTIYF. The CDR3 DNA is TGTGCCAGCAGCTTAGCGTCAGGGGGGAGAAACACCATATATTTT.

CDR3 nucleotides: TGTGCCAGCAGTTCCGTCGGTGGCTACACCTTC. It translates to CASSSVGGYTF. V gene TRBV9 combines with J gene TRBJ1-2, with D hard to call. CDR3 length: 11 residues. V was pared by 5 bases and J by 7 bases, with 9 bases between. Germline assignment: CDR1 SGDLS and CDR2 YYNGEE.

The rearrangement joins TRBV10-3 to TRBJ1-4, with D unclear. Trimming stripped 4 bases from V and 1 base from J, with 7 bases between. Germline loops: CDR1 ENHRY, CDR2 SYGVKD. The CDR3 has 14 amino acids. The DNA of the CDR3 is TGTGCCATCAGTGTCGGTGGAACTAATGAAAAACTGTTTTTT. It codes for CAISVGGTNEKLFF.